Only a few counts were recorded for the clone carrying this T cell receptor (beta chain). Its specificity is not known. The data are from a study of early T cells in non-severe SARS-CoV-2 infection. Looking at the study overall: Sequencing used unsorted whole-blood bulk RNA, so chains lack pairing.

Study-level results: Using VDJdb, the matching emphasized anti-spike CD8 responses while missing private and CD4 specificities.

Deletions cut 1 base from V and 7 bases from J, with 8 bases between. The CDR3 runs 12 residues. Unique molecular identifiers were added to individual cDNA molecules. Each CDR3 protein is one row after TCRdb ran MiXCR on the 5' RACE reads. Altogether about 77,000 distinct CDR3 sequences are present, roughly a sixth being singletons, with the ten largest covering approximately 2.9%. The chain is built from TRBV12-3 or TRBV12-4 and TRBJ2-7, with D perhaps matching TRBD1 (5 bases). The clonotype comes from an adult who was a healthcare worker with PCR-confirmed SARS-CoV-2 infection or an uninfected control (not recorded which). Material for sequencing was whole blood. CDR3 amino acids: CASSLVGAEQYF. Written as DNA, the CDR3 is TGTGCCAGCAGTTTAGTAGGGGCGGAGCAGTACTTC.